A single sample gave rise to the 28 T cell receptor beta chains below, sequenced in a study of T cells in tuberculosis. After thawing and overnight rest, PBMC were stained with GMM-loaded CD1B tetramer, viability dye and anti-CD3 for sorting. CD1B tetramers were loaded with Rhodococcus equi-derived C32 glucose monomycolate. The assay was immunoSEQ multiplex PCR, and TCRdb's table has in-frame clones only and misses some. The sample lists approximately 58,000 clones, approximately 86% occurring once. The sample taken for sequencing was CD1b-GMM tetramer-negative cells sorted from PBMCs. These receptors came from an adult woman with latent tuberculosis.

The chain couples TRBV29-1 to TRBJ1-4, with D possibly matching TRBD1 (6 bases). The CDR3 has 13 residues. The germline CDR1 and CDR2 sequences are SQVTM and ANQGSEA. This chain's CDR3 is CSAQTGSGEKLFF. The CDR3 DNA reads TGCAGTGCTCAAACAGGGTCTGGGGAAAAACTGTTTTTT.

The chain has TRBV12-5 and TRBJ1-2; 8 bases agree with TRBD1. V was pared by 3 bases and J by 3 bases, with 9 bases of the junction left unmatched. The CDR3 covers 16 residues. Germline V lookup: CDR1 LGHNT, CDR2 FRNRAP. The CDR3 protein is CASGFPAGQGDYGYTF. In DNA form, the CDR3 reads TGTGCTAGTGGTTTTCCTGCCGGACAGGGTGACTATGGCTACACCTTC.

A single count supports this clone. V and J are TRBV5-1 and TRBJ2-3; no clear D. There are 15 residues in the CDR3. Trimming left V 0 bases short and J 0 bases short, with 8 bases between. The germline gives CDR1 SGHRS, CDR2 YFSETQ. The CDR3 region is CASSLAPASTDTQYF. The CDR3 DNA follows: TGCGCCAGCAGCTTGGCGCCAGCGAGCACAGATACGCAGTATTTT.

V is TRBV13 and J is TRBJ2-7; TRBD2 matches 8 bases. Per the germline V gene, CDR1 is PRHDT and CDR2 is FYEKMQ (reference sequence). Trimming at V came to 2 bases and at J to 6 bases, leaving 9 bases not matched to a gene. The CDR3 length is 15 residues. CDR3 loop: CASSLIAGGAAEQYF. The CDR3 DNA is TGTGCCAGCAGCTTAATAGCCGGGGGGGCAGCCGAGCAGTACTTC.

The rearrangement links TRBV2 to TRBJ1-1, with no clear D. The V gene's germline CDR1 is SNHLY and CDR2 FYNNEI. V lost 2 bases, J lost 7 bases, and 20 bases lay in between. This CDR3 spans 16 amino acids. In nucleotides, the CDR3 is TGTGCCAGCAGTGAAAATTTCCCGGCGGGCACCCGTGAAGCTTTCTTT. Residues: CASSENFPAGTREAFF.

V and J are TRBV2 and TRBJ1-4, with a weak D call TRBD1 (5 bases). Germline loops: CDR1 SNHLY, CDR2 FYNNEI. The germline V and J ends were trimmed by 6 bases and 4 bases, with 12 bases remaining between them. The CDR3 sequence is 14 residues long. The CDR3 DNA reads as TGTGCCAGCAGACTCCAGGGCATTAATGAAAAACTGTTTTTT. It codes for CASRLQGINEKLFF.

CDR3 nucleotides: TGTGCCAGCAGTGAGGCCCTCCCTTTTACAGGGCGAATTTTGGGGGAGCAGTACTTC. It translates to CASSEALPFTGRILGEQYF. V gene TRBV2 combines with J gene TRBJ2-7; perhaps TRBD1 as D (6 bases). CDR3 length: 19 amino acids. Germline CDR1 is SNHLY and CDR2 is FYNNEI. Trimming removed 3 bases at V and 7 bases at J, with 31 bases between.

The chain carries TRBV7-9 and TRBJ2-3, with a possible D match to TRBD2 (5 bases). The CDR3 runs 13 residues. Germline CDR1 and CDR2: SEHNR and FQNEAQ (reference sequence). Trimming took 4 bases from V and 4 from J, leaving 9 bases between them. In DNA, the CDR3 is TGTGCCAGCAGCTCACCGGGATCAGATACGCAGTATTTT. Translating it yields CASSSPGSDTQYF.

The chain is built from TRBV7-2 and TRBJ2-7, with D perhaps TRBD2 (6 bases). The ends were cut back, 5 bases at V and 1 base at J, with 12 bases in the middle. Germline CDR1 SGHTA, CDR2 FQGNSA. This CDR3 is 14 amino acids long. This CDR3 is CASSPPSASYEQYF. CDR3 DNA: TGTGCCAGCAGCCCTCCTAGCGCGTCCTACGAGCAGTACTTC.

The chain employs TRBV7-2 and TRBJ2-3; no reliable D call. With 10 bases removed from V and 6 bases from J, the gap between germline ends came to 14 bases. This CDR3 has 12 residues. CDR1 SGHTA and CDR2 FQGNSA come from the germline V gene. CDR3 residues: CATSVPSDTQYF. CDR3 nucleotides: TGTGCCACAAGCGTCCCATCCGATACGCAGTATTTT.

The chain uses TRBV5-1 and TRBJ2-5; 8 bases match TRBD1. Germline V gene lookup returns CDR1 SGHRS and CDR2 YFSETQ. With 0 bases clipped from V and 2 bases from J, the junction kept 3 bases outside the gene matches. The CDR3 is 15 amino acids. The CDR3 bases are TGCGCCAGCAGCTTGGACAGGGGGATTCAAGAGACCCAGTACTTC. Translated: CASSLDRGIQETQYF.

This clone was observed a single time. V and J are TRBV7-2 and TRBJ1-5; perhaps TRBD1 as D (5 bases). The V gene lost 2 bases and the J gene lost 3 bases, with 11 bases spanning the gap. Germline CDR1 SGHTA, CDR2 FQGNSA. The CDR3 consists of 15 residues. The CDR3 DNA sequence: TGTGCCAGCAGCTTAAGCGGGGACTACAATCAGCCCCAGCATTTT. This translates into CASSLSGDYNQPQHF.

The V and J genes are TRBV25-1 and TRBJ2-1; 8 bases map to TRBD1. This CDR3 has 16 amino acids. The J segment lost 3 bases and the V segment lost 4 bases, leaving 8 bases of the junction unmatched. CDR1 is MGHDK, CDR2 SYGVNS, per germline. Written as DNA, the CDR3 is TGTGCCAGCAGTGCCGTGTGGACAGGGAACTACAATGAGCAGTTCTTC. Amino acids: CASSAVWTGNYNEQFF.

This clone appeared a few times. Other DNA sequences in this specimen translate into the identical CDR3. This sequence joins TRBV9 and TRBJ2-1; possible D gene TRBD2, 9 bases. This CDR3 is 16 amino acids long. Germline CDR1 SGDLS, CDR2 YYNGEE. V was trimmed by 0 bases and J by 6 bases, leaving 16 bases between them. The CDR3 DNA is TGTGCCAGCAGCGTAGACGCGGGAGGGACAGGCAATGAGCAGTTCTTC. Translation: CASSVDAGGTGNEQFF.

The chain combines TRBV29-1 with TRBJ2-3; maybe TRBD1 (5 bases). The germline gives CDR1 SQVTM, CDR2 ANQGSEA. V was cut by 4 bases and J by 4 bases, with 6 bases left in between. This CDR3 comprises 11 residues. The CDR3 DNA follows: TGCAGCGTTGGACAGTCAGATACGCAGTATTTT. As protein: CSVGQSDTQYF.

The rearrangement links TRBV6-1 to TRBJ1-1, with D unresolved. This CDR3 spans 14 amino acids. Trimming took off 6 bases at V and 5 bases at J, with 16 bases between the two ends. CDR1 and CDR2 from the germline V gene are MNHNS and SASEGT. The CDR3 protein is CASREREVGTEAFF. CDR3 nucleotides: TGTGCCAGCAGGGAAAGGGAGGTGGGTACTGAAGCTTTCTTT.

The chain carries TRBV5-1 and TRBJ1-5, with 7 nucleotides matching TRBD1. V was pared by 4 bases and J by 4 bases, with 5 bases of the junction left unmatched. This CDR3 has 14 amino acids. Germline assignment: CDR1 SGHRS and CDR2 YFSETQ. CDR3 coding DNA: TGCGCCAGCAGCCTGACGACAGGGAATCAGCCCCAGCATTTT. This translates into CASSLTTGNQPQHF.

This chain connects TRBV20-1 to TRBJ1-1, with D unresolved. Germline assignment: CDR1 DFQATT and CDR2 SNEGSKA (reference sequence). The CDR3 runs to 10 residues. Trimming removed 2 bases from V and 9 bases from J, with 7 bases in between. CDR3 sequence (DNA): TGCAGTGCTAGACGAGAAAAAGCTTTCTTT. Residues: CSARREKAFF.

V gene TRBV19 combines with J gene TRBJ1-6; TRBD1 matches 9 bases. V was clipped by 5 bases and J by 9 bases; unmatched bases: 5. Germline loops: CDR1 LNHDA, CDR2 SQIVND (reference sequence). The CDR3 is 14 amino acids. The CDR3 DNA reads TGTGCCAGTAGTGGGACAGGGCGGGCTTCACCCCTCCACTTT. This gives the protein CASSGTGRASPLHF.

The rearrangement uses TRBV27 and TRBJ2-2; 8 nucleotides line up with TRBD1. The CDR3 has 15 amino acids. The trim removed 5 bases at V and 6 bases at J, leaving 8 bases unmatched. Germline V gene data show CDR1 as MNHEY and CDR2 as SMNVEV (reference sequence). The CDR3 spells CASSTYQGAAGELFF. The CDR3 DNA sequence: TGTGCCAGCAGTACTTATCAGGGGGCGGCCGGGGAGCTGTTTTTT.

The V gene is TRBV6-1, the J gene TRBJ2-7; the match to TRBD1 covers 7 bases. The CDR3 length is 15 residues. V lost 0 bases and J lost 1; bases outside the gene matches: 3. The V gene's germline CDR1 is MNHNS and CDR2 SASEGT. The CDR3 here is CASSEAGTESYEQYF. In nucleotides, the CDR3 is TGTGCCAGCAGTGAAGCCGGGACAGAATCCTACGAGCAGTACTTC.

V gene TRBV7-6 combines with J gene TRBJ2-5; possibly TRBD1 for D (5 bases). Germline CDR1 is SGHVS and CDR2 is FNYEAQ. This CDR3 is built from 17 residues. V was pared by 4 bases and J by 1 base, with 19 bases between. CDR3 sequence (DNA): TGTGCCAGCAGCTCCTTACCAAGGGGCAGTTCCCAAGAGACCCAGTACTTC. Amino acid sequence: CASSSLPRGSSQETQYF.

The J gene is TRBJ2-7, the V gene TRBV19, with D possibly matching TRBD2 (7 bases). Deletions cut 7 bases from V and 3 bases from J, with 19 bases between. The germline V gene has CDR1 LNHDA and CDR2 SQIVND (reference sequence). The CDR3 is made up of 15 amino acids. The DNA of the CDR3 is TGTGCCAGTACCCCTCGGTTGGGGGGGCACTACGAGCAGTACTTC. It is translated as CASTPRLGGHYEQYF.

In nucleotides, the CDR3 is TGTGCCAGCTCACCAGGCCAGGCCAGCATATATGGCTACACCTTC. It yields the protein CASSPGQASIYGYTF. The chain couples TRBV18 to TRBJ1-2; D not resolved. From germline, CDR1 is KGHSH and CDR2 LQKENI. This CDR3 has 15 amino acids. The V gene lost 2 bases and the J gene lost 5 bases, with 15 bases spanning the gap.

V is TRBV5-1 and J is TRBJ1-1; 9 bases line up with TRBD1. Germline assignment: CDR1 SGHRS and CDR2 YFSETQ. This CDR3 region has 16 residues. V was pared by 2 bases and J by 5 bases, with 10 bases of the junction left unmatched. The CDR3 is CASSFTGGFKGTEAFF. Here the CDR3 DNA reads TGCGCCAGCAGCTTCACAGGGGGCTTTAAGGGGACTGAAGCTTTCTTT.

This clone was picked up a small number of times. V and J are TRBV19 and TRBJ2-7, with TRBD1 matching 11 bases. V dropped 5 bases and J dropped 4; count of bases not matched to a gene: 7. Germline loops: CDR1 LNHDA, CDR2 SQIVND (reference sequence). The CDR3 consists of 15 residues. DNA of the CDR3: TGTGCCAGTAGTTTCCCGGGACAGGGGGTTTACGAGCAGTACTTC. Translation gives CASSFPGQGVYEQYF.

The V call is TRBV5-8, the J call TRBJ2-6; 7 nucleotides match TRBD1. Trimming at V came to 9 bases and at J to 10 bases, leaving 7 bases not matched to a gene. This CDR3 comprises 12 residues. Per the germline V gene, CDR1 is SGHTS and CDR2 is YDEGEE. The CDR3 DNA reads as TGTGCCACCCCCCGGGACAGTAACGTCCTGACTTTC. Residues: CATPRDSNVLTF.

V and J are TRBV7-9 and TRBJ2-7; 10 bases map to TRBD2. Germline trimming cut 4 bases from V and 4 bases from J; bases unmatched to any gene: 10. The germline gives CDR1 SEHNR, CDR2 FQNEAQ (reference sequence). There are 16 residues in the CDR3. CDR3 nucleotides: TGTGCCAGCAGCTCCCTTACTAGCGGGATTTTGTACGAGCAGTACTTC. Protein sequence: CASSSLTSGILYEQYF.